This TCR beta chain was captured by sequencing in a study of memory CD4+ T cells and cytomegalovirus serostatus. At the level of the study: This sample comes from healthy Belgian adults, eight to ten CMV seropositive, about 25 seronegative.

V was shortened by 4 bases and J by 3 bases, with 14 bases between the two germline ends. This CDR3 spans 14 amino acids. Germline V lookup: CDR1 SGHRS, CDR2 YFSETQ. Sequenced by immunoSEQ multiplex PCR; TCRdb stores in-frame clones only, minus some. In the table there are just under 65,000 clones, roughly three quarters of which are singletons. General study findings and limits: Suggested: most of the CMV-linked TCR signature lies in CD4+ memory cells. Each of 55 to 80 CMV-associated TCRbeta sequences occurred in one to five individuals.

The sort gate was single viable CD3+CD4+CD8-CD45RO+ cells for memory CD4+ T cells. About this clone: Its antigen is unidentified.

The chain couples TRBV5-1 to TRBJ2-7; possibly TRBD1 for D (6 bases). This sequence was found in an adult in good health and CMV-seronegative. Sequenced input: memory CD4+ T cells from blood. CDR3 in amino acids: CASSHKADSYEQYF. CDR3 DNA: TGCGCCAGCAGCCACAAAGCGGACAGCTACGAGCAGTACTTC.